Following are 5 T cell receptor beta chains from one sample sequenced in a study of shared clonotypes between healthy human individuals. Assay used: immunoSEQ multiplex PCR; TCRdb lists only in-frame clones, some missing. This sample has 450,000 to 600,000 clones, with 70% to 80% found just once. Sequencing was carried out using PBMCs. These receptor sequences come from a woman between 35 and 50 years old in good health. Some clones in this sample may be carry-over from other donors' samples.

The chain uses TRBV11-2 and TRBJ2-1; possibly TRBD2 for D (6 bases). The CDR3 length is 13 residues. V lost 5 bases and J lost 15, with 20 bases in between. Germline CDR1 reads SGHAT; CDR2 reads FQNNGV. This CDR3 reads CASSATRRAGRFF. The DNA of the CDR3 is TGTGCCAGCAGCGCTACTAGGAGGGCCGGTCGGTTCTTC. Full variable domain (outside the CDR3, taken from reference TRBV11-2 and TRBJ2-1): EAGVAQSPRYKIIEKRQSVAFWCNPISGHATLYWYQQILGQGPKLLIQFQNNGVVDDSQLPKDRFSAERLKGVDSTLKIQPAKLEDSAVYLCASSATRRAGRFFGPGTRLTVL.

The chain uses TRBV11-2 and TRBJ1-4; D is perhaps TRBD1 (6 bases). V gave up 4 bases and J gave up 2 bases, with 17 bases separating them. This CDR3 region has 17 residues. Germline V gives CDR1 SGHAT, CDR2 FQNNGV. The CDR3 region is CASSSIQGRATNEKLFF. The CDR3 DNA is TGTGCCAGCAGCTCCATACAGGGAAGGGCGACTAATGAAAAACTGTTTTTT.

The rearrangement uses TRBV18 and TRBJ2-1; no definite D call. CDR1 is KGHSH, CDR2 LQKENI, per germline. Trimming shortened V by 3 bases and J by 0 bases, and 18 bases separated the two germline ends. The CDR3 is made up of 18 amino acids. CDR3 in DNA: TGTGCCAGCTCACCTCCAGGCTTTGGCGGCTACTCCTACAATGAGCAGTTCTTC. Residues: CASSPPGFGGYSYNEQFF.

The rearrangement links TRBV27 to TRBJ1-2; 8 nucleotides match TRBD1. Germline V gene lookup returns CDR1 MNHEY and CDR2 SMNVEV (reference sequence). The V and J ends lost 3 bases and 7 bases, in that order; junction bases with no gene match: 7. The CDR3 consists of 14 residues. The DNA for the CDR3 is TGTGCCAGCAGTTTCAGACAGGGGCTCCTTGGCTACACCTTC. Amino acid sequence: CASSFRQGLLGYTF.

The rearrangement links TRBV14 to TRBJ2-5; TRBD2 aligns across 9 bases. This CDR3 is 16 amino acids long. Per the germline V gene, CDR1 is SGHDN and CDR2 is FVKESK. Unmatched junction bases numbered 7, after V lost 0 bases and J lost 5 bases. The CDR3 DNA follows: TGTGCCAGCAGCCAAGATTTTAGCGGGAGAACGGAGACCCAGTACTTC. It specifies CASSQDFSGRTETQYF.